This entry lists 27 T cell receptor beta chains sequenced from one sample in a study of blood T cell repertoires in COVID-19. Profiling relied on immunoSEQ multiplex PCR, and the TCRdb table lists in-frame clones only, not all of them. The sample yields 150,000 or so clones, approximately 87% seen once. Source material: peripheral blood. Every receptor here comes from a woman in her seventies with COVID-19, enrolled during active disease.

This CDR3 reads CASSASTGFNEKLFF. CDR3 DNA: TGTGCCAGCAGCGCCTCGACAGGGTTTAATGAAAAACTGTTTTTT. The chain employs TRBV9 and TRBJ1-4; 7 nucleotides line up with TRBD1. Unmatched junction bases numbered 6, after V lost 3 bases and J lost 4 bases. CDR1 is SGDLS, CDR2 YYNGEE, per germline. The CDR3 contains 15 residues.

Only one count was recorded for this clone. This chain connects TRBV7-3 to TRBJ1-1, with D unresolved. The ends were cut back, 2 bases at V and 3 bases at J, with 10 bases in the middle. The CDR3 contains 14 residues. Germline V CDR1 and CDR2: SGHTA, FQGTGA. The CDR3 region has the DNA TGTGCCAGCAGCTTACTCGGTGAGGACACTGAAGCTTTCTTT. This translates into CASSLLGEDTEAFF.

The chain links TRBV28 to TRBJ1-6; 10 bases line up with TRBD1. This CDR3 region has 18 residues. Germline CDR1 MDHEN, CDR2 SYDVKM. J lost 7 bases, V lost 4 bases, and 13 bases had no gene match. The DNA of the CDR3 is TGTGCCAGCAGTTCACCCGCCGACAGGGGGCGCTGGAATTCACCCCTCCACTTT. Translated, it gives CASSSPADRGRWNSPLHF.

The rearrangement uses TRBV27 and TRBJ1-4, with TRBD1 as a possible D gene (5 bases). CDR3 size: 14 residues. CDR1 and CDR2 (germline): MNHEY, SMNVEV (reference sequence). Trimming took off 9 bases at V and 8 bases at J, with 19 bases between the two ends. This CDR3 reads CASAVGAGGEKLFF. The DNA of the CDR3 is TGTGCCAGTGCTGTAGGGGCCGGGGGGGAAAAACTGTTTTTT.

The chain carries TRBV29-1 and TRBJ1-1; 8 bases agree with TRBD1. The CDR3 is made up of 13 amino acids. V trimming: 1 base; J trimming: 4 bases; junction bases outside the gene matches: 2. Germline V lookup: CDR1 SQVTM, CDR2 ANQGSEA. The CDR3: CSVEGQGATEAFF. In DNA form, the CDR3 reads TGCAGCGTTGAAGGGCAGGGGGCCACTGAAGCTTTCTTT.

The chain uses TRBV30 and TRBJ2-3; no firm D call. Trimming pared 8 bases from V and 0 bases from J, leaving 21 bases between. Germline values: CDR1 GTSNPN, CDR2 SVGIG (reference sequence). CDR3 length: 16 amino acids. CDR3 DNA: TGTGCCGGCTACTACTGGGTAGACTCTAGCACAGATACGCAGTATTTT. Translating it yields CAGYYWVDSSTDTQYF. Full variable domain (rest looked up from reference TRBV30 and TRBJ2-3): SQTIHQWPATLVQPVGSPLSLECTVEGTSNPNLYWYRQAAGRGLQLLFYSVGIGQISSEVPQNLSASRPQDRQFILSSKKLLLSDSGFYLCAGYYWVDSSTDTQYFGPGTRLTVL.

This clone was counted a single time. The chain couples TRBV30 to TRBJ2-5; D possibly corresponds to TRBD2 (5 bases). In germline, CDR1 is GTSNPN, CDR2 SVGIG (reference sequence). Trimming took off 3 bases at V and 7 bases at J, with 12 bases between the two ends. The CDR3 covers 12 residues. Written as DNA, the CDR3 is TGTGCCTGGAGCACTAGGACGGGGACCCAGTACTTC. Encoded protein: CAWSTRTGTQYF.

CDR3 region: CSGQQGSGNTEAFF. DNA of the CDR3: TGCAGCGGTCAACAGGGATCGGGGAACACTGAAGCTTTCTTT. The chain combines TRBV29-1 with TRBJ1-1; D is possibly TRBD1 (6 bases). Germline V gives CDR1 SQVTM, CDR2 ANQGSEA. The CDR3 sequence is 14 residues long. Trimming removed 7 bases at V and 1 base at J, with 16 bases between.

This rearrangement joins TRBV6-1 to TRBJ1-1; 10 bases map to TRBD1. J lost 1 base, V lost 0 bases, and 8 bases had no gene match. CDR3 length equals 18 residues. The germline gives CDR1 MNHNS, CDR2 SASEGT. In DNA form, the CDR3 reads TGTGCCAGCAGTGAAGCGGGGACAGGGGAGGGAAAGAACACTGAAGCTTTCTTT. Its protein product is CASSEAGTGEGKNTEAFF.

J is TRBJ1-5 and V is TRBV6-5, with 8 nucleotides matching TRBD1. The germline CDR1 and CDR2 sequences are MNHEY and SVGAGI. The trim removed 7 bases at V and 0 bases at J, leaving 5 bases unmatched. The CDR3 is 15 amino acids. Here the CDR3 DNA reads TGTGCCAGCATCCCGGGACAGGATAGCAATCAGCCCCAGCATTTT. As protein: CASIPGQDSNQPQHF.

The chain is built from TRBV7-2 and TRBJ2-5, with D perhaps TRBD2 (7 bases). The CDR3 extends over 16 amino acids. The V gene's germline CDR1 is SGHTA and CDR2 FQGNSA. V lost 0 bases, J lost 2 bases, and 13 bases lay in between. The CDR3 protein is CASSLAFGGRQETQYF. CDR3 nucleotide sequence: TGTGCCAGCAGCTTAGCTTTCGGGGGGCGGCAAGAGACCCAGTACTTC.

Here the CDR3 DNA reads TGTGCCAGCAGCTTGGCAGTGACAGGGATCCTAGTTAACTATGGCTACACCTTC. Translating gives CASSLAVTGILVNYGYTF. This chain links TRBV5-5 with TRBJ1-2; TRBD1 agrees at 7 bases. V was pared by 0 bases and J by 1 base, with 12 bases of the junction left unmatched. This CDR3 contains 18 residues. The germline V gene encodes CDR1 SGHKS and CDR2 YYEKEE (reference sequence).

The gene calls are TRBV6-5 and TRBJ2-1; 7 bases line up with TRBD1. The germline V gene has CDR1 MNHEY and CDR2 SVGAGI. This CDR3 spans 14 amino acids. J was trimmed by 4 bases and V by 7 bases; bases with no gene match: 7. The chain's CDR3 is CASTRQGLYNEQFF. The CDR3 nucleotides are TGTGCCAGCACCCGACAGGGCTTATACAATGAGCAGTTCTTC.

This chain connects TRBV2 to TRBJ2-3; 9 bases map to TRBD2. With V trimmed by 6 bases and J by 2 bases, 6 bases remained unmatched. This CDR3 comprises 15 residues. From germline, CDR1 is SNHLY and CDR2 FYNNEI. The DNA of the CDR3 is TGTGCCAGCAGCCTAGCGGGGCGGGACACAGATACGCAGTATTTT. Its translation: CASSLAGRDTDTQYF.

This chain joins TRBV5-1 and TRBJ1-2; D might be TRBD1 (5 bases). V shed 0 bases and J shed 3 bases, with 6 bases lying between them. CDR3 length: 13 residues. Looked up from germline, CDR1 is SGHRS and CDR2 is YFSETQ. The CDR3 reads CASSLARDYGYTF. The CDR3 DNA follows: TGCGCCAGCAGCTTGGCCAGGGACTATGGCTACACCTTC.

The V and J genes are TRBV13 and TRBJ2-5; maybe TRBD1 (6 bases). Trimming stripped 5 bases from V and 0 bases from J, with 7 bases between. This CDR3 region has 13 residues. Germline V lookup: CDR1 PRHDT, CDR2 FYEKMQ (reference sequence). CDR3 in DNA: TGTGCCAGCAGCAGGGACAACCAAGAGACCCAGTACTTC. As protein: CASSRDNQETQYF.

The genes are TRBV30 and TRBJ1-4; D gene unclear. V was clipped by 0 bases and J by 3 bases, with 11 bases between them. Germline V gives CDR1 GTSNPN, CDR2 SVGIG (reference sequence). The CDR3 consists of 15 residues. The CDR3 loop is CAWSVGTVPNEKLFF. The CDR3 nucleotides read TGTGCCTGGAGTGTCGGAACAGTACCTAATGAAAAACTGTTTTTT.

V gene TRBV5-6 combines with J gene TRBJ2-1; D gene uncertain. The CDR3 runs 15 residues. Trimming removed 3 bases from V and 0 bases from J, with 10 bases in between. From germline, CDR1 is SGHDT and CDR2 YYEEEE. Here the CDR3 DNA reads TGTGCCAGCAGCTCACTCCGGAGCTCCTACAATGAGCAGTTCTTC. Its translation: CASSSLRSSYNEQFF. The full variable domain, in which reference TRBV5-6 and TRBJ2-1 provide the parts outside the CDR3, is DAGVTQSPTHLIKTRGQQVTLRCSPKSGHDTVSWYQQALGQGPQFIFQYYEEEERQRGNFPDRFSGHQFPNYSSELNVNALLLGDSALYLCASSSLRSSYNEQFFGPGTRLTVL.

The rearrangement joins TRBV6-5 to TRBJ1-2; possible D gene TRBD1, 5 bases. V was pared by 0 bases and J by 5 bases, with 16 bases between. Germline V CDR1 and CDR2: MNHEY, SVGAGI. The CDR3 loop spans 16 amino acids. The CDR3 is CASSYSSGWGGYGYTF. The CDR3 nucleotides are TGTGCCAGCAGTTACTCCTCGGGATGGGGGGGTTATGGCTACACCTTC.

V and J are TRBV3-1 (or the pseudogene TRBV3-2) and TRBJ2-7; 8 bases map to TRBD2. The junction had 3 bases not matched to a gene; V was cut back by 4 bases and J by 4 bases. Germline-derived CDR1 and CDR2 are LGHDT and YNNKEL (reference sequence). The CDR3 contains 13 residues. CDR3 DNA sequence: TGTGCCAGCAGCCGGGGACTAGGATACGAGCAGTACTTC. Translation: CASSRGLGYEQYF.

CDR3 sequence reads: CASSSQGANTGELFF. The DNA of the CDR3 is TGTGCCAGTAGTTCGCAGGGGGCTAACACCGGGGAGCTGTTTTTT. This chain uses TRBV19 with TRBJ2-2; 8 bases fit TRBD1. The CDR3 extends over 15 amino acids. Per the germline V gene, CDR1 is LNHDA and CDR2 is SQIVND (reference sequence). V shed 5 bases, J shed 2 bases, and the junction held 4 bases outside the gene matches.

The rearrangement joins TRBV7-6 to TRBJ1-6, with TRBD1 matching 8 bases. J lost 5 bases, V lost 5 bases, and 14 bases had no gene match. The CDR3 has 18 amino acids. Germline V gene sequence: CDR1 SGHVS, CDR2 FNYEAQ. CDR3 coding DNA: TGTGCCAGCAGCCCGCAACCGCCAGGACAGGGAGATAATTCACCCCTCCACTTT. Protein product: CASSPQPPGQGDNSPLHF.

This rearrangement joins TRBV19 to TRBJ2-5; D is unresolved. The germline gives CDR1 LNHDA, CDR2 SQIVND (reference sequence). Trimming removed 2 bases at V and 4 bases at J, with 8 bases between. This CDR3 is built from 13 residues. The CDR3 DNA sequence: TGTGCCAGTAGTATAAATCCCGTAGAGACCCAGTACTTC. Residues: CASSINPVETQYF.

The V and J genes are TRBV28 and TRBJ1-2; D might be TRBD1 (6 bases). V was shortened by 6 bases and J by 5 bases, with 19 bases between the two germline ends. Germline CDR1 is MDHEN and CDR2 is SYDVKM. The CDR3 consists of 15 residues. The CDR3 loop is CASSMLPGAGYGYTF. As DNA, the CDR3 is TGTGCCAGCAGCATGCTGCCAGGGGCTGGGTATGGCTACACCTTC.

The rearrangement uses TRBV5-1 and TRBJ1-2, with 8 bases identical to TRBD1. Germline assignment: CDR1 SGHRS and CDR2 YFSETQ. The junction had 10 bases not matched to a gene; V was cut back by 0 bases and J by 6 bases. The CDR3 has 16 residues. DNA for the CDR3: TGCGCCAGCAGCTTGGAACCGGGACAGGATTTGAATGGCTACACCTTC. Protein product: CASSLEPGQDLNGYTF. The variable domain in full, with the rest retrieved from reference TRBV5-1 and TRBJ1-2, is KAGVTQTPRYLIKTRGQQVTLSCSPISGHRSVSWYQQTPGQGLQFLFEYFSETQRNKGNFPGRFSGRQFSNSRSEMNVSTLELGDSALYLCASSLEPGQDLNGYTFGSGTRLTVV.

The CDR3: CAWSVRSHTEAFF. CDR3 bases: TGTGCCTGGAGTGTACGGTCCCACACTGAAGCTTTCTTT. The V gene is TRBV30, the J gene TRBJ1-1; D unclear. Germline V CDR1 and CDR2: GTSNPN, SVGIG (reference sequence). V was clipped by 0 bases and J by 3 bases, with 8 bases between them. The CDR3 totals 13 residues.

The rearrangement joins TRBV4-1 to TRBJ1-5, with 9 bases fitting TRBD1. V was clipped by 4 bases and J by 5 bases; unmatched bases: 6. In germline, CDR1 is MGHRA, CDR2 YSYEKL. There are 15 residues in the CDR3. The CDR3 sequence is CASSPGQGKDQPQHF. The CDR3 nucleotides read TGCGCCAGCAGCCCAGGACAGGGGAAAGATCAGCCCCAGCATTTT.